Following are 24 T cell receptor beta chains from one sample sequenced in a study of naive and memory T cell subsets. Whole blood, roughly 2.5 ml, came from adult healthy volunteers. Alpha and beta constant region primers primed reverse transcription for blood and skin samples. Via MiXCR, TCRdb re-called the 5' RACE reads, giving one row per CDR3 protein. Altogether about 22,000 distinct CDR3 sequences are present, 4% to 4.5% being singletons, with the ten largest covering 7.8%. These receptors were obtained from a male donor in good health.

This clonotype appeared many times. V and J are TRBV15 and TRBJ2-3; D may be TRBD2 (5 bases). Germline assignment: CDR1 LNHNV and CDR2 YYDKDF (reference sequence). V gave up 3 bases and J gave up 6 bases, with 10 bases separating them. The CDR3 totals 13 residues. CDR3 residues: CATSSPGVDTQYF. Written as DNA, the CDR3 is TGTGCCACCAGCAGCCCCGGGGTTGATACGCAGTATTTT. The full variable domain, completed using reference TRBV15 and TRBJ2-3, is DAMVIQNPRYQVTQFGKPVTLSCSQTLNHNVMYWYQQKSSQAPKLLFHYYDKDFNNEADTPDNFQSRRPNTSFCFLDIRSPGLGDTAMYLCATSSPGVDTQYFGPGTRLTVL.

The sample holds many counts of this clonotype. This chain links TRBV14 with TRBJ1-1; D is uncertain. Per germline, CDR1 SGHDN and CDR2 FVKESK. Trimming left V 0 bases short and J 1 base short, with 12 bases between. The CDR3 runs 16 residues. CDR3: CASSQDWAGRNTEAFF. CDR3 in DNA: TGTGCCAGCAGCCAAGATTGGGCAGGAAGGAACACTGAAGCTTTCTTT. Complete variable domain (other parts from reference TRBV14 and TRBJ1-1): EAGVTQFPSHSVIEKGQTVTLRCDPISGHDNLYWYRRVMGKEIKFLLHFVKESKQDESGMPNNRFLAERTGGTYSTLKVQPAELEDSGVYFCASSQDWAGRNTEAFFGQGTRLTVV.

Many counts were recorded for this clonotype. This rearrangement joins TRBV7-2 to TRBJ1-6; TRBD1 aligns across 7 bases. From germline, CDR1 is SGHTA and CDR2 FQGNSA. There are 17 residues in the CDR3. The ends lost 3 bases at V and 8 bases at J; junction bases unmatched: 13. The CDR3 spells CASSFIGSTGVYSPLHF. CDR3 sequence (DNA): TGTGCCAGCAGCTTTATAGGGAGCACAGGGGTATATTCACCCCTCCACTTT.

This clonotype was detected many times. The chain is built from TRBV29-1 and TRBJ2-5, with a weak D call TRBD2 (5 bases). V was cut by 4 bases and J by 4 bases, with 13 bases left in between. Germline V CDR1 and CDR2: SQVTM, ANQGSEA. There are 13 residues in the CDR3. This CDR3 is CSVVGQAGETQYF. DNA for the CDR3: TGCAGCGTTGTGGGTCAGGCGGGAGAGACCCAGTACTTC. The full variable domain, rest sourced from reference TRBV29-1 and TRBJ2-5, is SAVISQKPSRDICQRGTSLTIQCQVDSQVTMMFWYRQQPGQSLTLIATANQGSEATYESGFVIDKFPISRPNLTFSTLTVSNMSPEDSSIYLCSVVGQAGETQYFGPGTRLLVL.

CDR3 residues: CASSLHREQFF. Here the CDR3 DNA reads TGTGCCAGCAGTTTACATAGAGAGCAGTTCTTC. This chain joins TRBV27 and TRBJ2-1; D not resolved. Germline V CDR1 and CDR2: MNHEY, SMNVEV (reference sequence). Trimming pared 2 bases from V and 10 bases from J, leaving 6 bases between. The CDR3 runs to 11 residues.

This clonotype was counted many times. The chain recombines TRBV28 with TRBJ2-7; a possible D gene is TRBD1 (5 bases). The ends were cut back, 3 bases at V and 7 bases at J, with 19 bases in the middle. This CDR3 region has 15 residues. Germline V gene data show CDR1 as MDHEN and CDR2 as SYDVKM. The CDR3 DNA is TGTGCCAGCAGTTTGCGGACAAGGTTATTTGGGGAGCAGTACTTC. Translating it yields CASSLRTRLFGEQYF.

This clonotype came up many times. J is TRBJ1-5 and V is TRBV19, with 8 bases aligning to TRBD1. J lost 8 bases, V lost 4 bases, and 13 bases had no gene match. This CDR3 comprises 16 residues. Germline assignment: CDR1 LNHDA and CDR2 SQIVND (reference sequence). In DNA, the CDR3 is TGTGCCAGTAGTAGAGACAGGGGTCTCCGGGCAGAGCCCCAGCATTTT. Translation gives CASSRDRGLRAEPQHF.

This clonotype was observed at least ten times. The gene calls are TRBV7-6 and TRBJ2-5; no clear D gene. CDR3 size: 14 residues. Looked up from germline, CDR1 is SGHVS and CDR2 is FNYEAQ. V was cut by 5 bases and J by 5 bases, with 15 bases left in between. The CDR3 sequence is CASSLIGGWETQYF. DNA for the CDR3: TGTGCCAGCAGCCTAATTGGTGGCTGGGAGACCCAGTACTTC. Supplemented by reference TRBV7-6 and TRBJ2-5, the full variable domain reads GAGVSQSPRYKVTKRGQDVALRCDPISGHVSLYWYRQALGQGPEFLTYFNYEAQQDKSGLPNDRFSAERPEGSISTLTIQRTEQRDSAMYRCASSLIGGWETQYFGPGTRLLVL.

Ten or more counts support this clonotype. V and J are TRBV11-2 and TRBJ2-4; a possible D gene is TRBD1 (5 bases). Germline loops: CDR1 SGHAT, CDR2 FQNNGV. V was shortened by 2 bases and J by 6 bases, with 8 bases between the two germline ends. CDR3 length: 13 residues. Here the CDR3 DNA reads TGTGCCAGCAGCTTATACGACAGAAACATTCAGTACTTC. Translation: CASSLYDRNIQYF.

For this clonotype: Being one base from a much bigger clone, this may be a read error. The CDR3 coding sequence is TGTGCCAGCAGCCAAGACTCTACTTATGAGCAGTTCTTC. Translation: CASSQDSTYEQFF. The V gene is TRBV4-2, the J gene TRBJ2-1; no definite D call. CDR1 is LGHNA, CDR2 YNFKEQ, per germline. V lost 0 bases, J lost 8 bases, and 8 bases lay in between. The CDR3 sequence is 13 residues long.

This clonotype has a count of ten or more. V usage is TRBV5-1 and J usage is TRBJ2-1, with 10 bases lining up with TRBD2. Germline CDR1 reads SGHRS; CDR2 reads YFSETQ. This CDR3 is 18 amino acids long. V lost 2 bases and J lost 1; bases outside the gene matches: 9. CDR3 coding DNA: TGCGCCAGCAGCTTAGGACTAGCGGTGGGAGCTTCCTACAATGAGCAGTTCTTC. It specifies CASSLGLAVGASYNEQFF.

This clonotype was seen at least ten times. The chain couples TRBV20-1 to TRBJ1-2, with 9 bases that match TRBD1. The germline V gene has CDR1 DFQATT and CDR2 SNEGSKA (reference sequence). The CDR3 contains 14 residues. V dropped 8 bases and J dropped 2; count of bases not matched to a gene: 9. The CDR3 protein is CSTTYRGRNYGYTF. CDR3 DNA: TGCAGTACTACCTACAGGGGGCGCAACTATGGCTACACCTTC.

This clonotype was picked up a small number of times. The rearrangement joins TRBV6-6 to TRBJ2-7; D may correspond to TRBD1 or TRBD2 (5 bases each). V shed 10 bases and J shed 2 bases, with 12 bases lying between them. There are 12 residues in the CDR3. Germline V lookup: CDR1 MNHNY, CDR2 SVGAGI (reference sequence). CDR3 residues: CATQTGPYEQYF. The CDR3 DNA follows: TGTGCCACACAAACGGGACCCTACGAGCAGTACTTC.

This clonotype was recorded at least ten times. The rearrangement uses TRBV13 and TRBJ1-4; 7 nucleotides line up with TRBD1. With V trimmed by 3 bases and J by 5 bases, 6 bases remained unmatched. This CDR3 is built from 15 residues. Germline CDR1 PRHDT, CDR2 FYEKMQ (reference sequence). The CDR3 bases are TGTGCCAGCAGCTTCCGGACAGGAAAGAATGAAAAACTGTTTTTT. Translated, it gives CASSFRTGKNEKLFF.

This clonotype was seen at least ten times. V and J are TRBV7-8 and TRBJ2-5; possibly TRBD1 for D (6 bases). The CDR3 loop spans 16 amino acids. V was pared by 1 base and J by 3 bases, with 15 bases between. Germline values: CDR1 SGHVS, CDR2 FQNEAQ. In DNA, the CDR3 is TGTGCCAGCAGCTTAGACATTCTAGGGGACAAAGAGACCCAGTACTTC. As protein: CASSLDILGDKETQYF.

This clonotype occurred many times. The genes are TRBV7-2 and TRBJ1-5; a possible D gene is TRBD1 (5 bases). Germline V gene sequence: CDR1 SGHTA, CDR2 FQGNSA. Between the trimmed V and J ends, which lost 1 base and 5 bases, there was a span of 18 bases. The CDR3 extends over 17 amino acids. In DNA, the CDR3 is TGTGCCAGCAGCTTAGGGGGCAGGGTAAGGAGCGATCAGCCCCAGCATTTT. As protein: CASSLGGRVRSDQPQHF.

This clonotype was picked up many times. CDR3 sequence (DNA): TGTGCCAGCAGCCCGCGCCAGGGGATGAACACTGAAGCTTTCTTT. Its translation is CASSPRQGMNTEAFF. The chain carries TRBV12-3 or TRBV12-4 and TRBJ1-1; D may be TRBD1 (6 bases). Trimming pared 6 bases from V and 0 bases from J, leaving 14 bases between. There are 15 residues in the CDR3.

The V call is TRBV4-2, the J call TRBJ2-1, with D tentatively TRBD2 (6 bases). The germline gives CDR1 LGHNA, CDR2 YNFKEQ. Trimming shortened V by 8 bases and J by 0 bases, and 14 bases separated the two germline ends. The CDR3 consists of 15 residues. The CDR3 nucleotides are TGTGCCAGCTGCGGGGTGGGTAGCTCCTACAATGAGCAGTTCTTC. It codes for CASCGVGSSYNEQFF.

This clonotype came up many times. For the CDR3, the DNA is TGTGCCAGCAGCACCAGAGTGGGGAGGGGACTGGCGGGAGTGGAGTTCTACAATGAGCAGTTCTTC. This encodes CASSTRVGRGLAGVEFYNEQFF. This chain uses TRBV11-2 with TRBJ2-1; the match to TRBD2 covers 7 bases. This CDR3 contains 22 residues. Per the germline V gene, CDR1 is SGHAT and CDR2 is FQNNGV. Trimming took 5 bases from V and 3 from J; bases not matched to a gene: 28.

This clonotype was recorded at least ten times. The V and J genes are TRBV5-1 and TRBJ2-7; 14 nucleotides align to TRBD2. The CDR3 runs to 17 residues. Germline CDR1 reads SGHRS; CDR2 reads YFSETQ. The ends lost 4 bases at V and 4 bases at J; junction bases unmatched: 10. CDR3 DNA sequence: TGCGCCAGCAGCCGGACTAGCGGGAGGATTTTGTCGTACGAGCAGTACTTC. This codes for CASSRTSGRILSYEQYF.

This clonotype was counted many times. The gene calls are TRBV7-2 and TRBJ2-1, with 8 positions matching TRBD2. J gave up 4 bases and V 5 bases, and 7 bases lay outside the gene matches. The CDR3 totals 15 residues. Germline values: CDR1 SGHTA, CDR2 FQGNSA. CDR3 sequence: CASSLSGGPYNEQFF. DNA of the CDR3: TGTGCCAGCAGCCTAAGCGGGGGCCCTTACAATGAGCAGTTCTTC. Combining the CDR3 with reference TRBV7-2 and TRBJ2-1 gives the whole variable domain GAGVSQSPSNKVTEKGKDVELRCDPISGHTALYWYRQSLGQGLEFLIYFQGNSAPDKSGLPSDRFSAERTGGSVSTLTIQRTQQEDSAVYLCASSLSGGPYNEQFFGPGTRLTVL.

This clonotype was recorded many times. This chain links TRBV28 with TRBJ1-2; no clear D. This CDR3 contains 12 residues. Trimming shortened V by 3 bases and J by 0 bases, and 2 bases separated the two germline ends. The germline V gene encodes CDR1 MDHEN and CDR2 SYDVKM. The CDR3 coding sequence is TGTGCCAGCAGTTTCTCTAACTATGGCTACACCTTC. It specifies CASSFSNYGYTF.

This clonotype was found many times. The genes are TRBV5-1 and TRBJ2-6; D gene unclear. CDR1 and CDR2 (germline): SGHRS, YFSETQ. The CDR3 loop spans 14 amino acids. V was cut by 2 bases and J by 0 bases, with 3 bases left in between. CDR3 protein: CASSFNSGANVLTF. The CDR3 DNA follows: TGCGCCAGCAGCTTCAACTCTGGGGCCAACGTCCTGACTTTC.

This clonotype was counted many times. This sequence joins TRBV20-1 and TRBJ2-3; TRBD1 agrees at 7 bases. Trimming cost V 4 bases and J 1 base; bases outside gene matches: 5. Germline lookup yields CDR1 DFQATT and CDR2 SNEGSKA (reference sequence). The CDR3 sequence is 14 residues long. The CDR3 DNA sequence: TGCAGTGCTAAACGGGACAGCCGCACAGATACGCAGTATTTT. This gives the protein CSAKRDSRTDTQYF.